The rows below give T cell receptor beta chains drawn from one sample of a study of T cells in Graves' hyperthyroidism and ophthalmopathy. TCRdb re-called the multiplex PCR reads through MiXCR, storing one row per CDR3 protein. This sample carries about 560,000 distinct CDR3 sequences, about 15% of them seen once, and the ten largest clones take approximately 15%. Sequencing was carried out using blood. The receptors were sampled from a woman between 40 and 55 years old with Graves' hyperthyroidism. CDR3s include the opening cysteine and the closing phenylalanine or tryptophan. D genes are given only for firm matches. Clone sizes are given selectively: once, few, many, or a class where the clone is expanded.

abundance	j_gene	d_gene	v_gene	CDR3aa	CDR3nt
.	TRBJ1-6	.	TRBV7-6	CASSLEAAYNSPLHF	TGTGCCAGCAGCTTAGAGGCCGCCTATAATTCACCCCTCCACTTT
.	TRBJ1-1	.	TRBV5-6	CASNYRVPQMGRMNTEAFF	TGTGCCAGCAACTACAGGGTACCTCAAATGGGGCGAATGAACACTGAAGCTTTCTTT
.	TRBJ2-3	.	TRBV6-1	CASSPGNPDTQYF	TGTGCCAGCAGTCCCGGGAATCCAGATACGCAGTATTTT
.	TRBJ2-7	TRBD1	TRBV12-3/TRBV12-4	CASSTGTGQSVRYEQYF	TGTGCCAGCAGTACCGGGACAGGGCAATCGGTTCGGTACGAGCAGTACTTC
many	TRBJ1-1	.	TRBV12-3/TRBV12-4	CASSFSRGAVAFF	TGTGCCAGCAGTTTCAGTCGAGGAGCGGTAGCTTTCTTT
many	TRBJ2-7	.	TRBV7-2	CASSPRVTSSYEQYF	TGTGCCAGCAGCCCACGGGTCACGAGCTCCTACGAGCAGTACTTC
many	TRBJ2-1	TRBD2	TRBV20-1	CSASSLLAGGPYNEQFF	TGCAGTGCTAGCTCACTACTAGCGGGAGGGCCCTACAATGAGCAGTTCTTC
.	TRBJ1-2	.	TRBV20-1	CSAREINRLYGYTF	TGCAGTGCTAGAGAGATAAACAGGCTGTATGGCTACACCTTC
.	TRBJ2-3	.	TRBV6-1	CANPGGRESGTDTQYF	TGTGCCAACCCCGGGGGGCGGGAAAGCGGCACAGATACGCAGTATTTT
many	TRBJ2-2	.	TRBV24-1	CATSDLPQGRGELFF	TGTGCCACCAGTGATTTGCCCCAGGGCAGAGGGGAGCTGTTTTTT
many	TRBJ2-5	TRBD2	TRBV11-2	CASSLELAGGPQETQYF	TGTGCCAGCAGCTTAGAACTAGCGGGAGGCCCCCAAGAGACCCAGTACTTC
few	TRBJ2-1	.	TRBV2	CASRSRTSNDNEQFF	TGTGCCAGCAGGAGCCGGACCTCCAACGACAATGAGCAGTTCTTC
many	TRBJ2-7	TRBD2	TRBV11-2	CASSSDGTSMREQYF	TGTGCCAGCAGCTCAGACGGGACTAGCATGAGGGAGCAGTACTTC
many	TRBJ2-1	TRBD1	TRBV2	CASQTGGAVNEQFF	TGTGCCAGCCAAACAGGGGGCGCGGTCAATGAGCAGTTCTTC
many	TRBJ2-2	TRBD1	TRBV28	CASNPGQGHTGELFF	TGTGCCAGCAACCCGGGACAGGGTCACACCGGGGAGCTGTTTTTT
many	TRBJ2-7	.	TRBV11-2	CASSLSSLGEQYF	TGTGCCAGCAGCTTATCTAGCTTGGGAGAGCAGTACTTC
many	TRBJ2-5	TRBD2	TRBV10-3	CAISDSAGTETQYF	TGTGCCATCAGTGATTCAGCGGGAACGGAGACCCAGTACTTC
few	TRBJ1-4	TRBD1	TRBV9	CASSATQGFGEKLFF	TGTGCCAGCAGCGCAACACAGGGGTTTGGAGAAAAACTGTTTTTT
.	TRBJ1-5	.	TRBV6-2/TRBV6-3	CASNWGSNQPQHF	TGTGCCAGCAATTGGGGGAGCAATCAGCCCCAGCATTTT
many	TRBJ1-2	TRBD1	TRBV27	CASRQGASFADGYTF	TGTGCCAGCAGACAGGGGGCCTCCTTCGCGGATGGCTACACCTTC
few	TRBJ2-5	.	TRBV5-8	CASSLTGRDYQETQYF	TGTGCCAGCAGCTTAACAGGGAGGGACTACCAAGAGACCCAGTACTTC
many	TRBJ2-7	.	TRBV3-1	CASSHLPDSNSYEQYF	TGTGCCAGCAGCCACTTACCGGACTCCAACTCCTACGAGCAGTACTTC
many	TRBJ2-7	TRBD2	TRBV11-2	CASSTPGLAAYEQYF	TGTGCCAGCAGCACCCCGGGACTAGCGGCATACGAGCAGTACTTC
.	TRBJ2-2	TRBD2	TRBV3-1	CASSHTGTREGRELFF	TGTGCCAGCAGCCATACGGGGACACGGGAGGGCCGGGAGCTGTTTTTT
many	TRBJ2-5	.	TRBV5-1	CASSMQETQYF	TGCGCCAGCAGTATGCAAGAGACCCAGTACTTC
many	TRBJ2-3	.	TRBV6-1	CASSEARGGRDTQYF	TGTGCCAGCAGTGAAGCGCGAGGGGGGCGAGATACGCAGTATTTT
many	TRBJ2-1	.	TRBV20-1	CSASPRKGLDNEQFF	TGCAGTGCTAGCCCTCGGAAGGGCCTCGACAATGAGCAGTTCTTC
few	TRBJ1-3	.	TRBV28	CASSTRGGGNTIYF	TGTGCCAGCAGCACTAGGGGGGGAGGGAACACCATATATTTT
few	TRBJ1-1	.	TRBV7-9	CASSLNSEAFF	TGTGCCAGCAGCTTAAATTCCGAAGCTTTCTTT
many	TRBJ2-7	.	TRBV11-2	CASSSQDSYEQYF	TGTGCCAGCAGTTCGCAGGATTCCTACGAGCAGTACTTC
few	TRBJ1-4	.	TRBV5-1	CASSLGGQEKLFF	TGCGCCAGCAGCTTGGGTGGACAGGAAAAACTGTTTTTT
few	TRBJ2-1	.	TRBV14	CASSQALAYDEQFF	TGTGCCAGCAGCCAAGCTCTAGCTTACGATGAGCAGTTCTTC
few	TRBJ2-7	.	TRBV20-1	CSATLTGGLSYEQYF	TGCAGTGCTACCCTTACAGGTGGTCTCTCATACGAGCAGTACTTC
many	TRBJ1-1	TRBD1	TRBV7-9	CASSFGTGRGNTEAFF	TGTGCCAGCAGCTTTGGGACAGGGCGGGGTAACACTGAAGCTTTCTTT
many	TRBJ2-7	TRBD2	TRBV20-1	CSARDRDYSYEQYF	TGCAGTGCTAGAGACCGGGACTACTCCTACGAGCAGTACTTC
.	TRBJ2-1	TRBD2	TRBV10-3	CAISGQTSGRAVYNEQFF	TGTGCCATCAGTGGACAGACTAGCGGGAGGGCCGTTTACAATGAGCAGTTCTTC
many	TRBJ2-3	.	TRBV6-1	CASRGSGTDTQYF	TGTGCCAGCAGGGGATCTGGCACAGATACGCAGTATTTT
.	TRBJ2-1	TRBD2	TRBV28	CASRNLKLARHNEQFF	TGTGCCAGCCGGAACCTCAAACTAGCGAGGCACAATGAGCAGTTCTTC
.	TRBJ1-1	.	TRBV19	CASSIKGPEAFF	TGTGCCAGTAGTATAAAGGGTCCTGAAGCTTTCTTT
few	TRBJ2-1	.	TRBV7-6	CASSLGGERSMTRRGDSYNEQFF	TGTGCCAGCAGCCTTGGTGGTGAGAGGTCCATGACAAGAAGGGGGGACTCCTACAATGAGCAGTTCTTC
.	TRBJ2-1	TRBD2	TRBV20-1	CSRGLADYNEQFF	TGCAGCCGGGGACTAGCGGACTACAATGAGCAGTTCTTC
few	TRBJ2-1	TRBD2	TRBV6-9	CASSYGTSGRGYNEQFF	TGTGCCAGCAGTTACGGTACTAGCGGGAGGGGGTACAATGAGCAGTTCTTC
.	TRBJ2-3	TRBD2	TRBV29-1	CSGTSGSTDTQYF	TGCAGCGGTACTAGCGGGAGCACAGATACGCAGTATTTT
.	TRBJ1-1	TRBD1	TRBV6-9	CASSSDRMETEAFF	TGTGCCAGCAGTTCGGACAGGATGGAGACTGAAGCTTTCTTT
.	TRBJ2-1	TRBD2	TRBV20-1	CSAQTSGHYNEQFF	TGCAGTGCTCAAACTAGCGGGCACTACAATGAGCAGTTCTTC
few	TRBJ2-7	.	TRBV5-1	CASSGSGTSYYEQHF	TGCGCCAGCAGCGGGTCCGGGACAAGTTACTACGAGCAGCACTTC
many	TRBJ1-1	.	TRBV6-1	CASSEPTAGNTEAFF	TGTGCCAGCAGTGAGCCGACAGCCGGGAACACTGAAGCTTTCTTT
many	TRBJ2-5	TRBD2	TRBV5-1	CASSLVAGGVETQYF	TGCGCCAGCAGCTTGGTAGCGGGAGGTGTGGAGACCCAGTACTTC
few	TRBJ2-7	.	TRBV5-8	CASSFSGSEQYF	TGTGCCAGCAGCTTTTCGGGGAGCGAGCAGTACTTC
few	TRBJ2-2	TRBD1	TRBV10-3	CAISPGQGYTGGLFF	TGTGCCATCAGTCCGGGACAGGGATACACCGGGGGGCTGTTTTTT
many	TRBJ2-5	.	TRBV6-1	CASVMSPTGETQYF	TGTGCCAGCGTGATGAGCCCGACGGGGGAGACCCAGTACTTC
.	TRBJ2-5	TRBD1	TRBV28	CASRNDRAQYF	TGTGCCAGCAGGAACGACAGGGCCCAGTACTTC
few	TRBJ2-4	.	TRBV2	CASSVYREAKNIQYF	TGTGCCAGCAGTGTTTACAGGGAAGCCAAAAACATTCAGTACTTC